This T cell receptor (beta chain) emerged from a study of blood T cells in healthy people across ages. Together with a sample-barcoded 5' primer, a J-beta primer mix was included in a second PCR lasting about 6 to 11 cycles. In TCRdb, the 5' RACE reads were re-called with MiXCR into one record per CDR3 protein. The table has about 1.6 million distinct CDR3 sequences, roughly 32% seen once; the top ten hold roughly 12%. Germline CDR1 SGHVS, CDR2 FQNEAQ. The CDR3 totals 13 residues. The sample was blood. The chain employs TRBV7-8 and TRBJ2-4, with D unresolved. The DNA end favors TRBJ2-7, so the J call may be wrong. The TCR sequence derives from a woman aged 30 to 39 in good health. The CDR3 here is CASSSTGGLEQYF. In DNA form, the CDR3 reads TGTGCCAGCAGCTCCACGGGTGGGCTCGAGCAGTACTTC.